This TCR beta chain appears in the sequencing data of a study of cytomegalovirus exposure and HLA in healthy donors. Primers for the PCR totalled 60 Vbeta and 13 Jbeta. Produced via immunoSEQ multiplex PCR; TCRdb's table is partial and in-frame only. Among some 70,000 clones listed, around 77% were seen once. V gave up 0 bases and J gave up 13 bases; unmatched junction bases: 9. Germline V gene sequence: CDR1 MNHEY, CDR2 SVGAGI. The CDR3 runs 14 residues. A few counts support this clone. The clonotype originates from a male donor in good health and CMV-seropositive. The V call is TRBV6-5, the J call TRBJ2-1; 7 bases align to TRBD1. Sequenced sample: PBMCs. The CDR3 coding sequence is TGTGCCAGCAGTTACTCCATTGGACAGGTTGTTCAGTTCTTC. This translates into CASSYSIGQVVQFF.